This TCR beta chain stems from a study of identical twins. This clonotype was seen a handful of times. Its specificity is unknown. The study, taken as a whole, reports: Within twin pairs, the out-of-frame alpha sequences they shared showed excess low generation probability.

The germline V gene encodes CDR1 KGHDR and CDR2 SFDVKD. This CDR3 has 17 amino acids. With 3 bases clipped from V and 0 bases from J, the junction kept 7 bases outside the gene matches. TCRdb used MiXCR to reprocess the 5' RACE reads, holding one entry per CDR3 protein. The sample shows around 470,000 distinct CDR3 sequences, 12% to 15% of them seen only once. The sample also formed part of further work on yellow fever vaccine responses in identical twins.

The sample consisted of CD4+ T cells sorted from blood. The chain recombines TRBV24-1 with TRBJ2-1, with 7 bases lining up with TRBD1. This sequence originates from a woman aged 18-29 years in good health. The chain's CDR3 is CATSDRQGVSSYNEQFF. The CDR3 region has the DNA TGTGCCACCAGTGATCGCCAGGGGGTGAGCTCCTACAATGAGCAGTTCTTC.